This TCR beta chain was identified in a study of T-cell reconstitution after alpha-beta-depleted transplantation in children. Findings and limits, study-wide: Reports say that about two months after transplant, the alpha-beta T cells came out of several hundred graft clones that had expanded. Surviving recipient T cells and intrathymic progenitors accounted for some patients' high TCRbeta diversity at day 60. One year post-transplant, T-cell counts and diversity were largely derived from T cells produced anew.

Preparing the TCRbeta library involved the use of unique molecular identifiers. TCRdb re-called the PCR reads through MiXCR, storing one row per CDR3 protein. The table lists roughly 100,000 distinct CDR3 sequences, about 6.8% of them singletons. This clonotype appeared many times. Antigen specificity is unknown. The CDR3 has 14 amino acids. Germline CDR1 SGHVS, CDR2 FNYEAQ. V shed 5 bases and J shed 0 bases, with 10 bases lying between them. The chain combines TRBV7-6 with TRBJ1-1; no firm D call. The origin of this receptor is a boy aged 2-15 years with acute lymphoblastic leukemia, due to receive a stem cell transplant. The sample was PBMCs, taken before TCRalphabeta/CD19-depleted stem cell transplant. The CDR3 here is CASSPDTLNTEAFF. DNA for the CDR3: TGTGCCAGCAGCCCAGACACCTTGAACACTGAAGCTTTCTTT.